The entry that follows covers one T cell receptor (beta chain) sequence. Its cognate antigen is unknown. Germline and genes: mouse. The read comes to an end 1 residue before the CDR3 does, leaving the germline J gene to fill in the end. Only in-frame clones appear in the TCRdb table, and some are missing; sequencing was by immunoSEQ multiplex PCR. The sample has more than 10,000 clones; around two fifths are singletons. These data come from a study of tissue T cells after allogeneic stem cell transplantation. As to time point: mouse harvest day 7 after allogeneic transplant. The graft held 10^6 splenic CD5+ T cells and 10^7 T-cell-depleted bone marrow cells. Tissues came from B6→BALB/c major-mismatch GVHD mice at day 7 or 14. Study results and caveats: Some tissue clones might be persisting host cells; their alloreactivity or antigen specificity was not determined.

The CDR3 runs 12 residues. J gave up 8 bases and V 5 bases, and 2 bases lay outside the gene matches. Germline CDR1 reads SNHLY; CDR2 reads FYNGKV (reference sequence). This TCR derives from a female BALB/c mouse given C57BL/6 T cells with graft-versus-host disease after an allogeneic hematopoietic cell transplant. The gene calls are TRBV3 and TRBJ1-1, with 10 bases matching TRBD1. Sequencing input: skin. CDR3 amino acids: CASSAGQGEVFF. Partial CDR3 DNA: TGTGCCAGCAGCGCGGGACAGGGGGAAGTCTTC. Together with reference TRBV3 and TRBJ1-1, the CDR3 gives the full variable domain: GPKVLQIPSHQIIDMGQMVTLNCDPVSNHLYFYWYKQILGQQMEFLVNFYNGKVMEKSKLFKDQFSVERPDGSYFTLKIQPTALEDSAVYFCASSAGQGEVFFGKGTRLTVV.